This TCR beta chain was captured by sequencing in a study of identical twins. Template switching (which added a universal primer site) was used, and cDNA carried unique molecular identifiers. TCRdb called the 5' RACE reads again in MiXCR, with one record for every CDR3 protein. Of fewer than 900,000 distinct CDR3 sequences listed, approximately 21% are singletons. This clonotype was seen a few times. The ends were cut back, 8 bases at V and 7 bases at J, with 22 bases in the middle. Looked up from germline, CDR1 is SGHVS and CDR2 is FNYEAQ. The CDR3 has 15 amino acids. In addition, the sample was reused for a study of T cells expressing NK-cell markers. That work adds: Once again these clonotypes came out on top in the CD3+CD56-NKG2C+ fraction of a few donors.

Sequenced: PBMCs. The rearrangement uses TRBV7-6 and TRBJ2-3; D uncertain. The source is a woman between 18 and 29 years old in good health. The CDR3: CASSHRHEFPHTQYF. Written as DNA, the CDR3 is TGTGCCAGCTCTCATCGGCATGAATTCCCACATACGCAGTATTTT.